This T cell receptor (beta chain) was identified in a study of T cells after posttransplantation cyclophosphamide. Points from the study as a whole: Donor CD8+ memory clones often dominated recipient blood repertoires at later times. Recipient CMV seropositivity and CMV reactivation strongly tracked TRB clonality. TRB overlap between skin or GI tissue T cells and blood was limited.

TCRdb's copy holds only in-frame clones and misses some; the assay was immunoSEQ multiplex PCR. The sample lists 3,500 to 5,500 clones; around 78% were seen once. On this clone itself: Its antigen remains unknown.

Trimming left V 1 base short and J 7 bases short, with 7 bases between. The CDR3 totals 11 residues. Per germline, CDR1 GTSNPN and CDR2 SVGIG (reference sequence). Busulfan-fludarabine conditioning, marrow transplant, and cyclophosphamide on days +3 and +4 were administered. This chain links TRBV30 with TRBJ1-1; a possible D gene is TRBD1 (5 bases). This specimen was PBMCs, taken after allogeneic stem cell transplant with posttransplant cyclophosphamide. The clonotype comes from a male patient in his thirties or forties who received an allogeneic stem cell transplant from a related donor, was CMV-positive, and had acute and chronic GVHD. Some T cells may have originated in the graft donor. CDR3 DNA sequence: TGTGCCTGGAGTGGACAGAGTGAAGCTTTCTTT. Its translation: CAWSGQSEAFF.